These T cell receptor beta chains were read from a single sample in a study of T-cell reconstitution after alpha-beta-depleted transplantation in children. MiXCR was run by TCRdb on the PCR reads, yielding one entry per CDR3 protein. The sample carries fewer than 450,000 distinct CDR3 sequences, roughly 16% recorded once. Here the sequenced sample was PBMCs, mostly from graft donor cells, taken 360 days after TCRalphabeta/CD19-depleted stem cell transplant. These receptors were collected from a male patient aged 2 to 10 who had a stem cell transplant for acute lymphoblastic leukemia, so the T cells may come from the graft donor. Each CDR3 is given with its conserved first and last residue. The D gene is left open where the match is weak. Size tells how often a clone was seen (once, few, many) or the class of an expanded clone, and some rows leave it out.

d_gene: -; j_gene: TRBJ2-5; len: 14; abundance: -; v_gene: TRBV28; CDR3aa: CASNPWGAQETQYF; CDR3nt: TGTGCCAGCAATCCCTGGGGGGCTCAAGAGACCCAGTACTTC
d_gene: -; j_gene: TRBJ2-1; len: 16; abundance: many; v_gene: TRBV29-1; CDR3aa: CSAGWGSSISYNEQFF; CDR3nt: TGCAGCGCCGGATGGGGCTCGTCGATCTCCTACAATGAGCAGTTCTTC
d_gene: -; j_gene: TRBJ1-1; len: 13; abundance: -; v_gene: TRBV18; CDR3aa: CASSPRIEDEAFF; CDR3nt: TGTGCCAGCTCACCACGTATAGAAGACGAAGCTTTCTTT
d_gene: -; j_gene: TRBJ1-1; len: 13; abundance: few; v_gene: TRBV9; CDR3aa: CASSVGERVEAFF; CDR3nt: TGTGCCAGCAGCGTAGGGGAAAGGGTTGAAGCTTTCTTT
d_gene: -; j_gene: TRBJ2-2; len: 12; abundance: -; v_gene: TRBV20-1; CDR3aa: CSAGRNTGELFF; CDR3nt: TGCAGTGCTGGACGGAACACCGGGGAGCTGTTTTTT
d_gene: TRBD1; j_gene: TRBJ1-2; len: 15; abundance: -; v_gene: TRBV5-5; CDR3aa: CASSFGPGTGDGYTF; CDR3nt: TGTGCCAGCAGCTTCGGACCCGGGACAGGGGATGGCTACACCTTC
d_gene: -; j_gene: TRBJ1-4; len: 15; abundance: many; v_gene: TRBV18; CDR3aa: CASSPAGRPEEKLFF; CDR3nt: TGTGCCAGCTCCCCCGCTGGTCGACCCGAGGAAAAACTGTTTTTT
d_gene: -; j_gene: TRBJ1-1; len: 15; abundance: few; v_gene: TRBV12-5; CDR3aa: CASGPWDTRTTEAFF; CDR3nt: TGTGCTAGTGGTCCCTGGGACACCCGAACCACTGAAGCTTTCTTT
d_gene: TRBD1; j_gene: TRBJ2-7; len: 15; abundance: few; v_gene: TRBV4-1; CDR3aa: CASSKKWGTEDEQYF; CDR3nt: TGCGCCAGCAGCAAAAAATGGGGGACAGAGGACGAGCAGTACTTC
d_gene: -; j_gene: TRBJ1-6; len: 15; abundance: -; v_gene: TRBV20-1; CDR3aa: CSAQPGGLYNSPLHF; CDR3nt: TGCAGTGCCCAACCCGGAGGGCTCTATAATTCACCCCTCCACTTT